These 2 T cell receptor beta chains originate from one sample sequenced in a study of monozygotic twins with inflammatory bowel disease. From the 5' RACE reads, TCRdb lists one entry per CDR3 protein and no DNA. This sample's clone table lists about 450,000 distinct CDR3 sequences. The sample taken for sequencing was blood. These receptors were collected from a human donor with ulcerative colitis or Crohn's disease, or a healthy co-twin of an affected twin (not recorded which).

The chain is built from TRBV19 and TRBJ1-5; as DNA is missing, the TRBD1 call by TCRdb cannot be tested. Germline CDR1 LNHDA, CDR2 SQIVND (reference sequence). The CDR3 has 14 amino acids. CDR3 amino acids: CASSSPWREQPQHF. Full variable domain (missing parts from reference TRBV19 and TRBJ1-5): DGGITQSPKYLFRKEGQNVTLSCEQNLNHDAMYWYRQDPGQGLRLIYYSQIVNDFQKGDIAEGYSVSREKKESFPLTVTSAQKNPTAFYLCASSSPWREQPQHFGDGTRLSIL.

The V gene is TRBV27, the J gene TRBJ2-5; without DNA, the TCRdb call of TRBD2 cannot be checked. Germline V gene lookup returns CDR1 MNHEY and CDR2 SMNVEV (reference sequence). This CDR3 region has 13 residues. This CDR3 is CASSTRGEGTQYF.